Below are 26 T cell receptor beta chains sequenced from a single sample in a study of shared T cell receptors in the human thymus (dated by TCRdb to about 2021). Receptors were amplified or captured by the immunoSEQ multiplex PCR assay. TCRdb carries this immuneACCESS record with in-frame sequences only. Its versions omit some clonotypes, under half of them owing to an unresolved V gene in the studies checked, with the rest unexplained. Recorded for this sample are 600,000 to 900,000 clones; 70% to 90% of them occurred a single time. Of the sample, 0.0095% to 0.013% falls within the top ten clones. These data were also filed under a second study, of human thymus T cells.

Sequencing was carried out using thymocytes. The receptors derive from a girl under three years old with a congenital heart defect. Donor details come from another sample of the same person, matched by shared clones.

The rearrangement joins TRBV7-3 to TRBJ1-1; TRBD1 is a possible D gene (6 bases). V lost 8 bases to trimming and J lost 7 bases, with 26 bases between them. This CDR3 comprises 16 residues. Germline assignment: CDR1 SGHTA and CDR2 FQGTGA. CDR3 nucleotide sequence: TGTGCCAGCTCGACGGGGGGCAACGGGGGCCCCAGTGAAGCTTTCTTT. Residues: CASSTGGNGGPSEAFF.

The chain links TRBV15 to TRBJ2-2; 10 nucleotides agree with TRBD2. J gave up 4 bases and V 3 bases, and 17 bases lay outside the gene matches. Germline CDR1 LNHNV, CDR2 YYDKDF (reference sequence). The CDR3 contains 20 residues. CDR3 region: CATSRITSGGAPWGTGELFF. Here the CDR3 DNA reads TGTGCCACCAGCAGGATAACAAGCGGGGGGGCCCCGTGGGGCACCGGGGAGCTGTTTTTT.

The chain recombines TRBV27 with TRBJ1-5; D not certain. CDR1 and CDR2 from the germline V gene are MNHEY and SMNVEV (reference sequence). This CDR3 has 12 residues. V lost 5 bases and J lost 1, with 3 bases in between. CDR3 nucleotide sequence: TGTGCCAGCAGTACAAGCAATCAGCCCCAGCATTTT. As protein: CASSTSNQPQHF.

The V and J genes are TRBV27 and TRBJ2-7, with 7 bases that match TRBD1. The CDR3 runs 13 residues. V lost 8 bases to trimming and J lost 5 bases; unmatched junction nucleotides: 9. Germline-derived CDR1 and CDR2 are MNHEY and SMNVEV (reference sequence). The CDR3 sequence: CASGWTGPNEQYF. CDR3 bases: TGTGCCAGCGGCTGGACAGGTCCAAACGAGCAGTACTTC.

V usage is TRBV4-1 and J usage is TRBJ2-7; D is possibly TRBD1 (5 bases). V gave up 0 bases and J gave up 4 bases, with 13 bases separating them. Germline CDR1 reads MGHRA; CDR2 reads YSYEKL. The CDR3 runs 15 residues. The CDR3 nucleotides are TGCGCCAGCAGCCAAGATCCAGGGCGGTTTTACGAGCAGTACTTC. Amino acid sequence: CASSQDPGRFYEQYF.

This chain connects TRBV6-5 to TRBJ2-7; 7 bases align to TRBD1. From germline, CDR1 is MNHEY and CDR2 SVGAGI. Trimming cost V 5 bases and J 4 bases; bases outside gene matches: 5. CDR3 length equals 13 residues. CDR3 nucleotide sequence: TGTGCCAGCAGTCCTCCAGGGGGTTACGAGCAGTACTTC. It is translated as CASSPPGGYEQYF.

V gene TRBV5-1 combines with J gene TRBJ1-1, with D perhaps matching TRBD1 (6 bases). Trimming removed 4 bases at V and 4 bases at J, with 17 bases between. The CDR3 covers 15 residues. CDR1 and CDR2 (germline): SGHRS, YFSETQ. The CDR3 nucleotides read TGCGCCAGCAGCCCGTACAGGGAAGGTAGCACTGAAGCTTTCTTT. Amino acid sequence: CASSPYREGSTEAFF.

The rearrangement links TRBV5-1 to TRBJ2-5; TRBD2 aligns across 9 bases. The trim removed 4 bases at V and 3 bases at J, leaving 7 bases unmatched. The CDR3 is made up of 15 amino acids. Germline CDR1 is SGHRS and CDR2 is YFSETQ. Here the CDR3 reads CASSPLASGEETQYF. The CDR3 DNA sequence: TGCGCCAGCAGCCCCCTTGCTAGCGGGGAAGAGACCCAGTACTTC.

This rearrangement joins TRBV6-4 to TRBJ2-2; 7 nucleotides line up with TRBD1. Germline V gene lookup returns CDR1 MRHNA and CDR2 SNTAGT. The J segment lost 3 bases and the V segment lost 0 bases, leaving 4 bases of the junction unmatched. This CDR3 spans 16 amino acids. DNA of the CDR3: TGTGCCAGCAGTGACTCGGGACAGTACGACACCGGGGAGCTGTTTTTT. Protein: CASSDSGQYDTGELFF.

The V gene is TRBV2, the J gene TRBJ2-3; 7 bases align to TRBD2. The CDR3 length is 15 residues. J was trimmed by 1 base and V by 6 bases; bases with no gene match: 7. From germline, CDR1 is SNHLY and CDR2 FYNNEI. CDR3 amino acids: CASRPNTSGTDTQYF. CDR3 in DNA: TGTGCCAGCAGACCCAATACTAGCGGCACAGATACGCAGTATTTT.

The genes are TRBV4-1 and TRBJ1-2; no definite D call. This CDR3 contains 18 residues. V lost 5 bases and J lost 5, with 27 bases in between. Germline CDR1 is MGHRA and CDR2 is YSYEKL. This chain's CDR3 is CASSSRGRIIGPRYGYTF. The CDR3 nucleotides are TGCGCCAGCAGCTCGAGAGGGAGAATTATCGGTCCCCGATATGGCTACACCTTC.

This clone was found a few times. The V call is TRBV5-1, the J call TRBJ1-2, with D uncertain. This CDR3 is built from 13 residues. Between the trimmed V and J ends, which lost 2 bases and 6 bases, there was a span of 11 bases. Germline CDR1 is SGHRS and CDR2 is YFSETQ. CDR3 bases: TGCGCCAGCAGCTTCCCGAGTGTAGATGGCTACACCTTC. Translating gives CASSFPSVDGYTF.

This rearrangement joins TRBV27 to TRBJ1-1; D gene unclear. The V gene lost 2 bases and the J gene lost 1 base, with 5 bases spanning the gap. The CDR3 has 13 residues. The germline CDR1 and CDR2 sequences are MNHEY and SMNVEV (reference sequence). CDR3 protein: CASSLAWNTEAFF. The CDR3 bases are TGTGCCAGCAGTTTAGCGTGGAACACTGAAGCTTTCTTT.

A remark on this clone: The same CDR3 can be traced to other DNA sequences in this sample. The chain has TRBV5-1 and TRBJ1-5; D gene uncertain. Germline V lookup: CDR1 SGHRS, CDR2 YFSETQ. The CDR3 has 15 residues. The V and J ends lost 2 bases and 1 base respectively, with 10 bases between them. CDR3 sequence reads: CASSLDGGSNQPQHF. The CDR3 region has the DNA TGCGCCAGCAGCTTAGACGGAGGGAGCAATCAGCCCCAGCATTTT.

The J gene is TRBJ2-7, the V gene TRBV14, with D possibly being TRBD1 (6 bases). Between the trimmed V and J ends, which lost 3 bases and 0 bases, there was a span of 12 bases. Germline V gene lookup returns CDR1 SGHDN and CDR2 FVKESK. The CDR3 is 15 amino acids. In nucleotides, the CDR3 is TGTGCCAGCAGCCATGGCCCAGGGGCCTCCTACGAGCAGTACTTC. As protein: CASSHGPGASYEQYF.

The chain carries TRBV15 and TRBJ1-6; unclear D gene. Germline values: CDR1 LNHNV, CDR2 YYDKDF (reference sequence). The V and J ends lost 3 bases and 1 base respectively, with 16 bases between them. This CDR3 is 18 amino acids long. As DNA, the CDR3 is TGTGCCACCAGCAGGGCTATCAGGCTTTGGTCCTATAATTCACCCCTCCACTTT. Protein: CATSRAIRLWSYNSPLHF.

V usage is TRBV7-2 and J usage is TRBJ2-5; 11 bases are a match to TRBD2. This CDR3 region has 18 residues. With V trimmed by 5 bases and J by 7 bases, 18 bases remained unmatched. The V gene's germline CDR1 is SGHTA and CDR2 FQGNSA. The CDR3 protein is CASSAHTIAGGNLGTQYF. CDR3 in DNA: TGTGCCAGCAGCGCTCATACAATAGCGGGGGGGAACCTAGGGACCCAGTACTTC.

The chain has TRBV2 and TRBJ2-3; 8 nucleotides match TRBD2. CDR1 and CDR2 from the germline V gene are SNHLY and FYNNEI. This CDR3 is built from 13 residues. Trimming at V came to 7 bases and at J to 3 bases, leaving 3 bases not matched to a gene. CDR3: CASMRGDTDTQYF. The CDR3 DNA reads TGTGCCAGCATGCGGGGGGATACAGATACGCAGTATTTT.

This chain joins TRBV4-1 and TRBJ1-4, with D perhaps matching TRBD1 (5 bases). The CDR3 has 14 amino acids. Germline V gives CDR1 MGHRA, CDR2 YSYEKL. Trimming took off 0 bases at V and 8 bases at J, with 10 bases between the two ends. The chain's CDR3 is CASSQEPAGEKLFF. The CDR3 region has the DNA TGCGCCAGCAGCCAAGAACCCGCAGGGGAAAAACTGTTTTTT.

The chain links TRBV7-9 to TRBJ2-1; 9 positions match TRBD2. Germline lookup yields CDR1 SEHNR and CDR2 FQNEAQ (reference sequence). This CDR3 comprises 16 residues. The V and J ends lost 5 bases and 2 bases, in that order; junction bases with no gene match: 7. In DNA form, the CDR3 reads TGTGCCAGCAGCCGTAGCGGGGGTCTAGCCTACAATGAGCAGTTCTTC. As protein: CASSRSGGLAYNEQFF.

The genes are TRBV19 and TRBJ2-1, with 10 bases matching TRBD2. The CDR3 totals 16 residues. The V gene end was trimmed by 5 bases and the J gene end by 8 bases; junction bases not matched to a gene: 12. Germline CDR1 and CDR2: LNHDA and SQIVND (reference sequence). In DNA form, the CDR3 reads TGTGCCAGTAGTCCGACAGCGGGGGGGCCTCGGGATGAGCAGTTCTTC. Translation gives CASSPTAGGPRDEQFF.

V is TRBV4-1 and J is TRBJ2-1; TRBD2 is a possible D gene (6 bases). Between the trimmed V and J ends, which lost 0 bases and 8 bases, there was a span of 20 bases. Germline V gives CDR1 MGHRA, CDR2 YSYEKL. This CDR3 contains 17 residues. The chain's CDR3 is CASSQDPRGSGDHEQFF. The CDR3 nucleotides are TGCGCCAGCAGCCAAGACCCCCGGGGGAGTGGGGATCATGAGCAGTTCTTC.

This chain uses TRBV5-1 with TRBJ2-2; 12 bases are shared with TRBD2. With 1 base clipped from V and 5 bases from J, the junction kept 3 bases outside the gene matches. The germline CDR1 and CDR2 sequences are SGHRS and YFSETQ. This CDR3 is built from 16 residues. CDR3 amino acids: CASSLSLAGGTGELFF. CDR3 DNA: TGCGCCAGCAGCTTGAGCCTAGCGGGGGGGACCGGGGAGCTGTTTTTT.

This rearrangement joins TRBV14 to TRBJ1-6; D is unclear. Looked up from germline, CDR1 is SGHDN and CDR2 is FVKESK. The V end was cut by 6 bases, the J end by 9 bases, with 15 bases between. The CDR3 totals 14 residues. DNA for the CDR3: TGTGCCAGCAGTCACCACGCCCGGGGTTCACCCCTCCACTTT. This codes for CASSHHARGSPLHF.

This chain joins TRBV19 and TRBJ2-7; a possible D gene is TRBD2 (6 bases). The CDR3 length is 13 residues. Germline CDR1 LNHDA, CDR2 SQIVND (reference sequence). Trimming took off 4 bases at V and 3 bases at J, with 10 bases between the two ends. CDR3 in DNA: TGTGCCAGTAGTACCCGGGAGTTCTACGAGCAGTACTTC. Translating it yields CASSTREFYEQYF.

The V gene is TRBV5-5, the J gene TRBJ1-1; the D is unclear. The CDR3 sequence is 15 residues long. Germline values: CDR1 SGHKS, CDR2 YYEKEE (reference sequence). Trimming stripped 0 bases from V and 5 bases from J, with 14 bases between. Written as DNA, the CDR3 is TGTGCCAGCAGCTTGGGTGAGGGCTTGGGAACTGAAGCTTTCTTT. Translating gives CASSLGEGLGTEAFF.